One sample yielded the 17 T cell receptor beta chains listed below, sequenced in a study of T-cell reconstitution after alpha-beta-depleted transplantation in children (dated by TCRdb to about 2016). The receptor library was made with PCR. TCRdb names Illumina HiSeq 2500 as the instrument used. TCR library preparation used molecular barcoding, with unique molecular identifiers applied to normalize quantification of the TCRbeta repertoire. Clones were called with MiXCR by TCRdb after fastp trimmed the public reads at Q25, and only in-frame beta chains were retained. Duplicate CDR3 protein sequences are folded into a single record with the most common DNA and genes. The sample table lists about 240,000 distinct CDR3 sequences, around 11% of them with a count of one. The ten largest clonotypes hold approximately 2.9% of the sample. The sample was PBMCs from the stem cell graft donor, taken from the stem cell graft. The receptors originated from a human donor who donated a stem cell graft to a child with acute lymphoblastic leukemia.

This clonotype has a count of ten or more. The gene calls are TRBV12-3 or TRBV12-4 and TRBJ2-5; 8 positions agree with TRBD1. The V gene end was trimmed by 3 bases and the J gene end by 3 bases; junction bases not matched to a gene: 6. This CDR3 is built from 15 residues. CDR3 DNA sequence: TGTGCCAGCAGTTTGGGGGACAGGCTTAAAGAGACCCAGTACTTC. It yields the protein CASSLGDRLKETQYF.

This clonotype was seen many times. CDR3: CASSLESIGETQYF. The CDR3 DNA reads as TGTGCCAGCAGCTTAGAGTCCATCGGGGAGACCCAGTACTTC. The rearrangement links TRBV7-8 to TRBJ2-5, with unresolved D. Deletions cut 1 base from V and 5 bases from J, with 11 bases between. The germline V gene encodes CDR1 SGHVS and CDR2 FQNEAQ. This CDR3 comprises 14 residues.

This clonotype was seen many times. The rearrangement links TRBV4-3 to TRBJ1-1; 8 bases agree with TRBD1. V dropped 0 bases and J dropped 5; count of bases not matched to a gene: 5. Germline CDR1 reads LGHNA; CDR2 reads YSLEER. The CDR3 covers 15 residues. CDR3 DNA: TGCGCCAGCAGCCAAGATAGCAGGGGGCAGACTGAAGCTTTCTTT. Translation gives CASSQDSRGQTEAFF.

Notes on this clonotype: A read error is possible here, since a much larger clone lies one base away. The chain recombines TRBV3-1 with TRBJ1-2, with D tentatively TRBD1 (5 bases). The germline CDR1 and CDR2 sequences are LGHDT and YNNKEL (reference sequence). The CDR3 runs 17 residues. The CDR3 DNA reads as TGTGCCACCAGCCAAGATCGGGGGTCTACTGTCTACGGTGGCTACACCTTC. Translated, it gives CATSQDRGSTVYGGYTF.

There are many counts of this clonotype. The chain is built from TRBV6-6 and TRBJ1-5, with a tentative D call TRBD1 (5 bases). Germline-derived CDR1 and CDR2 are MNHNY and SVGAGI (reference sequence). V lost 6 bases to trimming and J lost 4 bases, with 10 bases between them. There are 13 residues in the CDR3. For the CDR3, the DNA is TGTGCCAGCAGGGGACTGACGAATCAGCCCCAGCATTTT. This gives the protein CASRGLTNQPQHF.

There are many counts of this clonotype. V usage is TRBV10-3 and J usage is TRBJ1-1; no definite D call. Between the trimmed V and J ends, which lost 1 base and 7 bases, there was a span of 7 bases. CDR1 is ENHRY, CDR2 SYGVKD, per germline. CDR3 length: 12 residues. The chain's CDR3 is CAISEYQLEAFF. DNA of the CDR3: TGTGCCATCAGTGAGTACCAGCTTGAAGCTTTCTTT.

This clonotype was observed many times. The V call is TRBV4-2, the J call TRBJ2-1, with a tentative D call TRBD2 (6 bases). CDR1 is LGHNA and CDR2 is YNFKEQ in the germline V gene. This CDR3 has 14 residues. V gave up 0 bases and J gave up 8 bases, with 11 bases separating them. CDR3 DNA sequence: TGTGCCAGCAGCCAAGAAGGGAGGAGTTATGAGCAGTTCTTC. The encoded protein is CASSQEGRSYEQFF.

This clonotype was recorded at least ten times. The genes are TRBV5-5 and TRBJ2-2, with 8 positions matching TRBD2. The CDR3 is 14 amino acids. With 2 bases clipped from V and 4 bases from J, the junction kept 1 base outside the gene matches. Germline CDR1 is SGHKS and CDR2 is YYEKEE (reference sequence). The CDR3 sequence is CASSFGGGTGELFF. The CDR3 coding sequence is TGTGCCAGCAGCTTCGGGGGGGGCACCGGGGAGCTGTTTTTT.

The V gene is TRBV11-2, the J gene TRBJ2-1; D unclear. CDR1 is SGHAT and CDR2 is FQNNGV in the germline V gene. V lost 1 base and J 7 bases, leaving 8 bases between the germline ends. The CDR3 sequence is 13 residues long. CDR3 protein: CASSLVPPNEQFF. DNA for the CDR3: TGTGCCAGCAGCTTAGTTCCCCCTAATGAGCAGTTCTTC.

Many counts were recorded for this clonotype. The CDR3 DNA reads as TGTGCCAGCAGCTTAGGACCTGGGGCCACAGATACGCAGTATTTT. Translating gives CASSLGPGATDTQYF. This chain connects TRBV7-2 to TRBJ2-3; TRBD1 is a possible D gene (5 bases). Per the germline V gene, CDR1 is SGHTA and CDR2 is FQGNSA. The length of the CDR3 is 15 residues. The V end lost 1 base, the J end lost 2 bases, and 10 bases lay between the germline ends.

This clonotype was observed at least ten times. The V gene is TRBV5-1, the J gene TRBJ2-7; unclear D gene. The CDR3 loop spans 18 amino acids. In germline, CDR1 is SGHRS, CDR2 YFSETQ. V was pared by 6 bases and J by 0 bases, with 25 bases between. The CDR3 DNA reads TGCGCCAGCACCCCTCTCGGTGGCTTGAGGCGCGGCTCCTACGAGCAGTACTTC. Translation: CASTPLGGLRRGSYEQYF.

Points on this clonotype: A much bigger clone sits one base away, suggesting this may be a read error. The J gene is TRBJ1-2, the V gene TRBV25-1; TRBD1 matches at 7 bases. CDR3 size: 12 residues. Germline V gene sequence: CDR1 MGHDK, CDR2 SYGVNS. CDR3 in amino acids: CSSRQGNYGYTF. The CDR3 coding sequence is TGTTCCAGCAGACAGGGTAACTATGGCTACACCTTC.

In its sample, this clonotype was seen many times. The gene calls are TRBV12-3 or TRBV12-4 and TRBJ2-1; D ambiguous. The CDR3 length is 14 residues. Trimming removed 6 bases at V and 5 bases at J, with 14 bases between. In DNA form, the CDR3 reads TGTGCCAGCAGCCCGGTAGGGCTGAACAATGAGCAGTTCTTC. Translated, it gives CASSPVGLNNEQFF.

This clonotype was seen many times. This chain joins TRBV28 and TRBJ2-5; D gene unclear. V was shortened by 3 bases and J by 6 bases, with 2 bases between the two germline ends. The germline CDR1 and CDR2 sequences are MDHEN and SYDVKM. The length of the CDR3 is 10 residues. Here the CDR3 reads CASSLKTQYF. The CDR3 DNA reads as TGTGCCAGCAGTTTGAAGACCCAGTACTTC.

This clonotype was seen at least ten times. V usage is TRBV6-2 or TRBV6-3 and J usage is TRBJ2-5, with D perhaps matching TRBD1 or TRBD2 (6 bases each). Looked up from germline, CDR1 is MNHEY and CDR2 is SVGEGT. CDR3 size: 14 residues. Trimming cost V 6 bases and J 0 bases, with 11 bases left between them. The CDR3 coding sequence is TGTGCCAGCAGCTCAGGGGACTACCAAGAGACCCAGTACTTC. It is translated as CASSSGDYQETQYF.

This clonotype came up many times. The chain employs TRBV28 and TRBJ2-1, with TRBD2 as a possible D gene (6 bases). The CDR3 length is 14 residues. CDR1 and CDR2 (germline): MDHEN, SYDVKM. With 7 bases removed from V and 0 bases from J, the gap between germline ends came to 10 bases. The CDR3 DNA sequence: TGTGCCAGCAATTACGGGAGCTCCTACAATGAGCAGTTCTTC. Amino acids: CASNYGSSYNEQFF.

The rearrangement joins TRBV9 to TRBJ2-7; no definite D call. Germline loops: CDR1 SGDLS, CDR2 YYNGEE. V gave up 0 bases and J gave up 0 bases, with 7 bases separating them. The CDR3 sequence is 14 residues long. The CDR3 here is CASSVEQISYEQYF. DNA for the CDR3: TGTGCCAGCAGCGTAGAACAGATCTCCTACGAGCAGTACTTC.